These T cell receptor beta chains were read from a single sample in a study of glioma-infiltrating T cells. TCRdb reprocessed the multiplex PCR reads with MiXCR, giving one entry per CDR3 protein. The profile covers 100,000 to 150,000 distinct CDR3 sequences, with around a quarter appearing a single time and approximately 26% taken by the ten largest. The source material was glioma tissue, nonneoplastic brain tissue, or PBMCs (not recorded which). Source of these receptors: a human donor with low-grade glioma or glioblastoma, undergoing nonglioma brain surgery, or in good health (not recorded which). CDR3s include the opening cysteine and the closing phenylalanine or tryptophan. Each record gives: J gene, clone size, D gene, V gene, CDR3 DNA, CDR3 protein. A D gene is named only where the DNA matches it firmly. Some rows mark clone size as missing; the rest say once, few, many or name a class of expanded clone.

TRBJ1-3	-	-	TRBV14	TGTGCCAGCAGCCCCCTGCGGGCCAACACCATATATTTT	CASSPLRANTIYF
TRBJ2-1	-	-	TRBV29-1	-	CSVVGQGNPVSYNEQSF
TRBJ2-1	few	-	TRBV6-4	TGTGCCAGCACCCCCGAGGAGGGGACCTACAATGAGCAGTTCTTC	CASTPEEGTYNEQFF
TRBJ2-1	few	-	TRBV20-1	TGCAGTGCTACTAACCTAGGGGGATCCAATGAGCAGTTCTTC	CSATNLGGSNEQFF
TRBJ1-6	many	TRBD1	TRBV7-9	TGTGCCAGCAGGGGAGGACAGGTCTATTCACCCCTCCACTTT	CASRGGQVYSPLHF
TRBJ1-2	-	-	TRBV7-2	TGTGCCAGCAGCGGCTTGGGGTCAGGCCATGGCTACACCTTC	CASSGLGSGHGYTF
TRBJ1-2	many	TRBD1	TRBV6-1	TGTGCCAGCAGTCCCCGGGACAGGGTGTCCTATGGCTACACCTTC	CASSPRDRVSYGYTF
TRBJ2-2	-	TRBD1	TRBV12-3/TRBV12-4	TGTGCCAGCAGTTTCGGGACAGGGAACACCGGGGAGCTGTTTTTT	CASSFGTGNTGELFF
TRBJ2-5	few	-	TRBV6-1	TGTGCCAGCAGTGCCACAGGGACCGTCAAGGTGGCCCAGTACTTC	CASSATGTVKVAQYF
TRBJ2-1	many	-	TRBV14	TGTGCCAGCAGCCAAGCGGGGAAGGAGTGGTACAATGAGCAGTTCTTC	CASSQAGKEWYNEQFF
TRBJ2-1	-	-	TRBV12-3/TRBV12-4	TGTGCCAGCACTCCCGCCGGGACACCCAACTACAATGAGCAGTTCTTC	CASTPAGTPNYNEQFF
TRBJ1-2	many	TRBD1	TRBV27	TGTGCCAGCAGTTCCCCCGGGACAGCTAACTATGGCTACACCTTC	CASSSPGTANYGYTF
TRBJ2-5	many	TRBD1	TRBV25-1	TGTGCCAGCAGTCCACCCGGGACAGGGAAAGAGACCCAGTACTTC	CASSPPGTGKETQYF
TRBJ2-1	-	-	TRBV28	TGTGCCAGCACATGGAGGGGGCCCTACAATGAGCAGTTCTTC	CASTWRGPYNEQFF
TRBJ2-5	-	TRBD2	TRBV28	TGTGCCAGCAGTTTAGCGGGGGGGCCCCAAGAGACCCAGTACTTC	CASSLAGGPQETQYF
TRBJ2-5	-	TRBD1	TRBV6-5	TGTACCAGCAGTTACTCGGGTCTGCGGACAGGGGAAGGCCAAGAGACCCAGTACTTC	CTSSYSGLRTGEGQETQYF
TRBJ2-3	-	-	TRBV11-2	TGTGCCAGCAGCTCACAGGGAGATACGCAGTATTTT	CASSSQGDTQYF
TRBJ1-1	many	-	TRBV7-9	TGTGCCAGCAGCACCAGGGACCTGAACACTGAAGCTTTCTTT	CASSTRDLNTEAFF
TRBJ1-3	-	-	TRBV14	TGTGCCAGCAGCCGACAAACCGGGACGGCTAGCTCTGGAAACACCATATATTTT	CASSRQTGTASSGNTIYF
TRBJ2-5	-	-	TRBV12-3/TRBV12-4	TGTGCCAGCAGCCCCACGGGCCAGGAAAGGGAGACCCAGTACTTC	CASSPTGQERETQYF
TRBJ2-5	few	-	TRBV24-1	TGTGCCACCAGTGATACCCGGGACACACCAGGGGAGACCCAGTACTTC	CATSDTRDTPGETQYF
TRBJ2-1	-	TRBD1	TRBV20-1	TGCAGTGCTAGAGATGGGACAGGGGGTCAGGAGCAGTTCTTC	CSARDGTGGQEQFF
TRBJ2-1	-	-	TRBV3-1	TGTGCCAGCAGCCAACTTGGCTTCGATGAGCAGTTCTTC	CASSQLGFDEQFF
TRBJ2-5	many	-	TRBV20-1	TGCAGTCCGGACAGCCAAGAGACCCAGTACTTC	CSPDSQETQYF
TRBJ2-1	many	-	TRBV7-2	TGTGCCAGCAGCAAATTGGACTCTTTTAGTGAGCAGTTCTTC	CASSKLDSFSEQFF
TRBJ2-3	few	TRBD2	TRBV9	TGTGCCAGCAGCCCCCGCCGGGGGGGTACGCAGTATTTT	CASSPRRGGTQYF
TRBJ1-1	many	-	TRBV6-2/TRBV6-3	TGTGCCAGCAGTTACTCAAGGAAAGGGCACACTGAAGCTTTCTTT	CASSYSRKGHTEAFF
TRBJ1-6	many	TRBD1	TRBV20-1	TGCAGTGCTCGGGACAGCTTAGATTCACCCCTCCACTTT	CSARDSLDSPLHF
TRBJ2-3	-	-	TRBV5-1	TGCGCCAGCAGCTTGGAGGCCAGTAGCACAGATACGCAGTATTTT	CASSLEASSTDTQYF
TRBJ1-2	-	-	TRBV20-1	TGCAGTGCTACTCCCCGGGGCGGTGGGAGAGGTGGCTACACCTTC	CSATPRGGGRGGYTF
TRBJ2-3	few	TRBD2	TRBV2	TGTGCCAGCAGGAGAGCGGGGGGCTCAGATACGCAGTATTTT	CASRRAGGSDTQYF
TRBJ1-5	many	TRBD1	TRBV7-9	TGTGCCAGCAGCTTAGGGACAGGGTCCAATCAGCCCCAGCATTTT	CASSLGTGSNQPQHF
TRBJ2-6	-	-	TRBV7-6	TGTGCCAGCAGCCCAGGAGGGTCGGTCCCAGCGGGGGCCAACGTCCTGACTTTC	CASSPGGSVPAGANVLTF
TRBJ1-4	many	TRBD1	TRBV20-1	TGCAGTGCCCCATGGACAGGGGTTGAAAAACTGTTTTTT	CSAPWTGVEKLFF
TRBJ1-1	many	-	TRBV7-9	TGTGCCAGCAGCCTGCATAACACTGAAGCTTTCTTT	CASSLHNTEAFF
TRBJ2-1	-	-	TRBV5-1	TGCGCCAGCAGCGCCGACTTCTCCTACAATGAGCAGTTCTTC	CASSADFSYNEQFF
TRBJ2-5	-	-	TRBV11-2	TGTGCCAGCAGCTCGATGACCCAAGAGACCCAGTACTTC	CASSSMTQETQYF
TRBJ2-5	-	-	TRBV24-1	TGTGCCACCCTGGTTCATGCGGGTTACCAAGAGACCCAGTACTTC	CATLVHAGYQETQYF
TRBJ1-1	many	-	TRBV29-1	TGCAGCGGCGAACAGGGTGGCACTGAAGCTTTCTTT	CSGEQGGTEAFF
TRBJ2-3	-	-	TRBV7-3	TGTGCCAGCAGCCGGCAAGCCCACACAAGCACAGATACGCAGTATTTT	CASSRQAHTSTDTQYF